These T cell receptor beta chains were read from a single sample in a study of cytomegalovirus exposure and HLA in healthy donors. The method was immunoSEQ multiplex PCR; TCRdb's version includes in-frame clones alone and lacks a portion of them. The repertoire holds around 170,000 clones, approximately 90% seen once, with about 2.7% in the top ten. Specimen: PBMCs. The receptor source for this set is a man aged 18 to 30 in good health and CMV-seronegative. Both conserved end residues are part of each CDR3. The D gene is left open where the match is weak. Expanded clones are given a class, and other clones once, few, many or no size at all.

clone_size: -; d_call: -; j_call: TRBJ2-1; v_call: TRBV19; cdr3_aa: CASSSGWKNEQFF; cdr3_nt: TGTGCCAGTAGTAGCGGGTGGAAAAATGAGCAGTTCTTC
clone_size: -; d_call: TRBD1; j_call: TRBJ1-1; v_call: TRBV25-1; cdr3_aa: CATTWDRGPPHMNTEAFF; cdr3_nt: TGTGCCACCACATGGGACAGGGGCCCACCACATATGAACACTGAAGCTTTCTTT
clone_size: -; d_call: -; j_call: TRBJ2-5; v_call: TRBV11-2; cdr3_aa: CASSLSQGHRQETQYF; cdr3_nt: TGTGCCAGCAGCTTAAGTCAGGGGCATAGGCAAGAGACCCAGTACTTC
clone_size: -; d_call: -; j_call: TRBJ1-2; v_call: TRBV5-7; cdr3_aa: CASSLGEKGGEGGYTF; cdr3_nt: TGTGCCAGCAGCTTGGGGGAAAAAGGAGGGGAGGGTGGCTACACCTTC
clone_size: -; d_call: -; j_call: TRBJ2-5; v_call: TRBV11-2; cdr3_aa: CASSLVGQGQETQYF; cdr3_nt: TGTGCCAGCAGCTTAGTAGGGCAGGGTCAAGAGACCCAGTACTTC
clone_size: -; d_call: TRBD1; j_call: TRBJ1-1; v_call: TRBV28; cdr3_aa: CASSFIRDRGAFF; cdr3_nt: TGTGCCAGCAGTTTTATCCGGGACAGGGGAGCTTTCTTT
clone_size: -; d_call: TRBD1; j_call: TRBJ1-6; v_call: TRBV28; cdr3_aa: CASSSTGGAGSYNSPLHF; cdr3_nt: TGTGCCAGCAGTTCGACAGGGGGCGCGGGCTCCTATAATTCACCCCTCCACTTT
clone_size: -; d_call: TRBD2; j_call: TRBJ2-1; v_call: TRBV4-3; cdr3_aa: CASSQDWTSPYNEQFF; cdr3_nt: TGCGCCAGCAGCCAAGATTGGACTAGCCCCTACAATGAGCAGTTCTTC
clone_size: -; d_call: -; j_call: TRBJ2-6; v_call: TRBV4-2; cdr3_aa: CASSPPGNTQAPGANVLTF; cdr3_nt: TGTGCCAGCAGCCCCCCAGGGAACACTCAGGCCCCTGGGGCCAACGTCCTGACTTTC
clone_size: -; d_call: -; j_call: TRBJ2-2; v_call: TRBV19; cdr3_aa: CASSIEGVNTGELFF; cdr3_nt: TGTGCCAGTAGTATCGAGGGGGTGAACACCGGGGAGCTGTTTTTT
clone_size: -; d_call: TRBD1; j_call: TRBJ2-1; v_call: TRBV28; cdr3_aa: CASSLGTVSSYNEQFF; cdr3_nt: TGTGCCAGCAGTTTGGGGACAGTTAGCTCCTACAATGAGCAGTTCTTC
clone_size: -; d_call: -; j_call: TRBJ1-5; v_call: TRBV2; cdr3_aa: CASSPTDSNQPQHF; cdr3_nt: TGTGCCAGCAGTCCGACAGATAGCAATCAGCCCCAGCATTTT
clone_size: -; d_call: TRBD1; j_call: TRBJ1-4; v_call: TRBV4-1; cdr3_aa: CASSHGTGYEKLFF; cdr3_nt: TGCGCCAGCAGCCACGGGACAGGGTATGAAAAACTGTTTTTT
clone_size: once; d_call: TRBD2; j_call: TRBJ2-1; v_call: TRBV5-1; cdr3_aa: CASSLRGGRADEQFF; cdr3_nt: TGCGCCAGCAGCTTACGGGGCGGGAGGGCCGATGAGCAGTTCTTC
clone_size: once; d_call: TRBD1; j_call: TRBJ2-7; v_call: TRBV13; cdr3_aa: CASSLGGRGRPYEQYF; cdr3_nt: TGTGCCAGCAGCTTAGGCGGCAGGGGGCGACCCTACGAGCAGTACTTC
clone_size: -; d_call: TRBD2; j_call: TRBJ2-1; v_call: TRBV7-8; cdr3_aa: CASTSEGLAYNEQFF; cdr3_nt: TGTGCCAGCACTTCCGAGGGACTAGCTTACAATGAGCAGTTCTTC
clone_size: -; d_call: TRBD1; j_call: TRBJ2-3; v_call: TRBV27; cdr3_aa: CASSFVPGQGHDTQYF; cdr3_nt: TGTGCCAGCAGTTTCGTCCCCGGACAGGGGCATGATACGCAGTATTTT
clone_size: -; d_call: TRBD2; j_call: TRBJ2-3; v_call: TRBV7-2; cdr3_aa: CASSLAGTSGSTDTQYF; cdr3_nt: TGTGCCAGCAGCTTAGCCGGGACTAGCGGAAGCACAGATACGCAGTATTTT
clone_size: few; d_call: -; j_call: TRBJ1-3; v_call: TRBV10-2; cdr3_aa: CASSLGVSIYF; cdr3_nt: TGCGCCAGCAGTCTGGGCGTGTCCATATATTTT
clone_size: -; d_call: -; j_call: TRBJ1-5; v_call: TRBV6-6; cdr3_aa: CASRAKGGYSNQPQHF; cdr3_nt: TGTGCCAGCAGGGCGAAAGGGGGATATAGCAATCAGCCCCAGCATTTT
clone_size: -; d_call: TRBD2; j_call: TRBJ2-3; v_call: TRBV19; cdr3_aa: CASSIVASGLDTQYF; cdr3_nt: TGTGCCAGTAGTATAGTGGCTAGCGGGCTCGATACGCAGTATTTT
clone_size: -; d_call: -; j_call: TRBJ1-1; v_call: TRBV28; cdr3_aa: CATRLEETEAFF; cdr3_nt: TGTGCCACCCGACTAGAGGAGACTGAAGCTTTCTTT